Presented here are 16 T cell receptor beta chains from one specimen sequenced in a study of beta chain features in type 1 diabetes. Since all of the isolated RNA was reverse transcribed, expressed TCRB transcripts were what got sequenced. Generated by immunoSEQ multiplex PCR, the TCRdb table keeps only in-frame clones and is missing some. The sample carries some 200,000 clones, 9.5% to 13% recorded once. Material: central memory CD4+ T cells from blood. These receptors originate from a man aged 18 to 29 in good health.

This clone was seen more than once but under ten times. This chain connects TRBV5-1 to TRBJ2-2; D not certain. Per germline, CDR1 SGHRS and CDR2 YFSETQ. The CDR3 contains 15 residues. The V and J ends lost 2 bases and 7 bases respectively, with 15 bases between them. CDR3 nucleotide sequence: TGCGCCAGCAGCTTACGGACCTCGTACGACGGGGAGCTGTTTTTT. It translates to CASSLRTSYDGELFF. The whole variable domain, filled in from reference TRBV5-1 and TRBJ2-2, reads KAGVTQTPRYLIKTRGQQVTLSCSPISGHRSVSWYQQTPGQGLQFLFEYFSETQRNKGNFPGRFSGRQFSNSRSEMNVSTLELGDSALYLCASSLRTSYDGELFFGEGSRLTVL.

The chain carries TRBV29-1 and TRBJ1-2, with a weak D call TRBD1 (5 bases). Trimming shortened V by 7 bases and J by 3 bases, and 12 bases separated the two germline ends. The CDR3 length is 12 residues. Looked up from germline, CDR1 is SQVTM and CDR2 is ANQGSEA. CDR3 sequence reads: CSATRADYGYTF. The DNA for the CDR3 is TGCAGCGCTACCAGGGCGGACTATGGCTACACCTTC.

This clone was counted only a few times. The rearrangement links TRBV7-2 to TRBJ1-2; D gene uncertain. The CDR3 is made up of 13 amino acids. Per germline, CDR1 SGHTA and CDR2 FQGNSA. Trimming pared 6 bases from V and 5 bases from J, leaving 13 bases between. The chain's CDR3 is CASSVRVEYGYTF. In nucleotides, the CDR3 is TGTGCCAGCAGTGTGCGGGTGGAGTATGGCTACACCTTC.

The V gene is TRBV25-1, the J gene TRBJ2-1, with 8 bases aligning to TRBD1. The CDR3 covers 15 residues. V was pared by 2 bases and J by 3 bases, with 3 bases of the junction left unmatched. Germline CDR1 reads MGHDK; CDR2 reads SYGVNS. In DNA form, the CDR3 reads TGTGCCAGCAGTGAACTCGGACAGGGCTACAATGAGCAGTTCTTC. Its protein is CASSELGQGYNEQFF. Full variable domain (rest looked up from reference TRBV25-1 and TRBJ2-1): EADIYQTPRYLVIGTGKKITLECSQTMGHDKMYWYQQDPGMELHLIHYSYGVNSTEKGDLSSESTVSRIRTEHFPLTLESARPSHTSQYLCASSELGQGYNEQFFGPGTRLTVL.

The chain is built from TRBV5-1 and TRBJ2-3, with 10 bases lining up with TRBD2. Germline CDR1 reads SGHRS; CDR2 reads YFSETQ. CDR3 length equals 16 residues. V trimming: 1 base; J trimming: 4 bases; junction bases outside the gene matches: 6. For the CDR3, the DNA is TGCGCCAGCAGCTTGCCTAGCGGGAGTGAATCAGATACGCAGTATTTT. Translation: CASSLPSGSESDTQYF.

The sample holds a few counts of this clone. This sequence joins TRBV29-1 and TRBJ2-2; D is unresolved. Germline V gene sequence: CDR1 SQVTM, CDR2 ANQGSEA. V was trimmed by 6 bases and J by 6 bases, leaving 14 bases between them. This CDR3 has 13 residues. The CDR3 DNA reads TGCAGCGTGGGCGCACGTTCCGCCGGGGAGCTGTTTTTT. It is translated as CSVGARSAGELFF.

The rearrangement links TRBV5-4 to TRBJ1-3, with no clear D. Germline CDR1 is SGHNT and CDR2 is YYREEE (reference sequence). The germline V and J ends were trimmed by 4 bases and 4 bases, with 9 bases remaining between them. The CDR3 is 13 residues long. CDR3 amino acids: CASSPPGGNTIYF. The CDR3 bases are TGTGCCAGCAGCCCCCCTGGAGGAAACACCATATATTTT.

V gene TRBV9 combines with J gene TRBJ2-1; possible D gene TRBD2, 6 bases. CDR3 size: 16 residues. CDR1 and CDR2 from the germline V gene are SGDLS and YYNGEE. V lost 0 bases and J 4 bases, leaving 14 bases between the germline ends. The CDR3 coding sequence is TGTGCCAGCAGCGTAGGGGCTGGCGGGGTATACAATGAGCAGTTCTTC. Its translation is CASSVGAGGVYNEQFF.

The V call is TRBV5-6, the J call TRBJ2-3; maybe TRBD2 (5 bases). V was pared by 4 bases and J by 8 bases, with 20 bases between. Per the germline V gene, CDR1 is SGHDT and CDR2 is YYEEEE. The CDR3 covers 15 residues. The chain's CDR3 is CASSGDPGSIGTQYF. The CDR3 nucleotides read TGTGCCAGCAGCGGGGATCCGGGGTCCATTGGTACGCAGTATTTT.

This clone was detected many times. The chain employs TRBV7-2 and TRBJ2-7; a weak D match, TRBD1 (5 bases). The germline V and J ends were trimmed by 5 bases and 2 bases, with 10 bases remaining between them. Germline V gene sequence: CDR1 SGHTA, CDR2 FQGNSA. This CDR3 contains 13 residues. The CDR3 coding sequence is TGTGCCAGCAGCATTAAGGGGCCCTACGAGCAGTACTTC. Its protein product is CASSIKGPYEQYF.

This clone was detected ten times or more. The CDR3 coding sequence is TGTGCCAGCAGCGCCGACGCTGGGAACACTGAAGCTTTCTTT. Its protein product is CASSADAGNTEAFF. The chain couples TRBV9 to TRBJ1-1; D ambiguous. The CDR3 runs 14 residues. Trimming removed 3 bases from V and 1 base from J, with 10 bases in between. Germline V lookup: CDR1 SGDLS, CDR2 YYNGEE.

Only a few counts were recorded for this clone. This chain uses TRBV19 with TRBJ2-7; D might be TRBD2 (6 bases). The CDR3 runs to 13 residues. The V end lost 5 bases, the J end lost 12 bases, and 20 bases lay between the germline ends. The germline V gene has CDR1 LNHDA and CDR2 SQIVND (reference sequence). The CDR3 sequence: CASSPFGGREWYF. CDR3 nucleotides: TGTGCCAGTAGTCCTTTCGGGGGAAGGGAATGGTACTTC. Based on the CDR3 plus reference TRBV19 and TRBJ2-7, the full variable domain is DGGITQSPKYLFRKEGQNVTLSCEQNLNHDAMYWYRQDPGQGLRLIYYSQIVNDFQKGDIAEGYSVSREKKESFPLTVTSAQKNPTAFYLCASSPFGGREWYFGPGTRLTVT.

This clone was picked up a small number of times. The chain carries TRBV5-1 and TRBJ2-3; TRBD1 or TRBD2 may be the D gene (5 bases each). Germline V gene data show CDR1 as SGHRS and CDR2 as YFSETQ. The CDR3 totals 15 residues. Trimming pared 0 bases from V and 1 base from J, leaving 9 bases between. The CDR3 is CASSLEGTRTDTQYF. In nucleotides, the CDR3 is TGCGCCAGCAGCTTGGAAGGGACGCGCACAGATACGCAGTATTTT. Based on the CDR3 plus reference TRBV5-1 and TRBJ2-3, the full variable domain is KAGVTQTPRYLIKTRGQQVTLSCSPISGHRSVSWYQQTPGQGLQFLFEYFSETQRNKGNFPGRFSGRQFSNSRSEMNVSTLELGDSALYLCASSLEGTRTDTQYFGPGTRLTVL.

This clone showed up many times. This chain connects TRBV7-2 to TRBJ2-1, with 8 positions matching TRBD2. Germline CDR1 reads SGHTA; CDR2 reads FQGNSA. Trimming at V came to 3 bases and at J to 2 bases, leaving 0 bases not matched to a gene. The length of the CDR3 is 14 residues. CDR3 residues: CASSFSGTYNEQFF. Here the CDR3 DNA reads TGTGCCAGCAGCTTTAGCGGGACCTACAATGAGCAGTTCTTC.

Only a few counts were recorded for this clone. The CDR3 DNA reads as TGTGCCAGCAGCTTGGTACAGGGGACCTACAATGAGCAGTTCTTC. Translation gives CASSLVQGTYNEQFF. V is TRBV7-9 and J is TRBJ2-1; 7 nucleotides line up with TRBD1. Germline assignment: CDR1 SEHNR and CDR2 FQNEAQ (reference sequence). The V segment lost 3 bases and the J segment 2 bases; nucleotides outside the gene matches: 4. This CDR3 region has 15 residues.

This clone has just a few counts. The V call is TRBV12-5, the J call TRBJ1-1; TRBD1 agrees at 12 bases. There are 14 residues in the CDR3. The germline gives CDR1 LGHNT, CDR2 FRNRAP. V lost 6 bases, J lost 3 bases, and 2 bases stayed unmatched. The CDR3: CASGWDRGHTEAFF. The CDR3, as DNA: TGTGCTAGTGGATGGGACAGGGGGCACACTGAAGCTTTCTTT.